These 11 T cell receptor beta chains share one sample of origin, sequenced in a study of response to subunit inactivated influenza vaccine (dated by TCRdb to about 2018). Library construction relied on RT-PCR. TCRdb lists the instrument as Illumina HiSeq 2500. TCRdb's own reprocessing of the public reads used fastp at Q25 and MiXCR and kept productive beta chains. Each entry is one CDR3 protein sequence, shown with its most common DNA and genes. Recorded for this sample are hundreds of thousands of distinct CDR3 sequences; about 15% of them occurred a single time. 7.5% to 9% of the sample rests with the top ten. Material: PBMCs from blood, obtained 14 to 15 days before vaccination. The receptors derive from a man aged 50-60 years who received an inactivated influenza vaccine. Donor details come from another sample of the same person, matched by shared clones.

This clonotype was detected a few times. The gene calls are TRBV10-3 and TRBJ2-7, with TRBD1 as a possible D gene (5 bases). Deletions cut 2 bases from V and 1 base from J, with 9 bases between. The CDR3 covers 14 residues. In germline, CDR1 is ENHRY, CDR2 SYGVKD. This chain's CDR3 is CAISEGAESYEQYF. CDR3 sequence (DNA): TGTGCCATCAGTGAGGGGGCGGAATCCTACGAGCAGTACTTC.

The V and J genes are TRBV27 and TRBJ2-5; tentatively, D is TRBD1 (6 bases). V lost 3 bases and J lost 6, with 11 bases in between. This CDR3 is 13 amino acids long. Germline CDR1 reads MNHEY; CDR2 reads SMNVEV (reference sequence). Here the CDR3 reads CASSLSGEKTQYF. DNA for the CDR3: TGTGCCAGCAGTTTGTCAGGGGAGAAGACCCAGTACTTC.

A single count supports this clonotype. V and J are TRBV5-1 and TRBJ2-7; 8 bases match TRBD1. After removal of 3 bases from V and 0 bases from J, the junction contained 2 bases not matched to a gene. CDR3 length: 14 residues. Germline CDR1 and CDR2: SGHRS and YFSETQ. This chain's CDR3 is CASSSRGPSYEQYF. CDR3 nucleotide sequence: TGCGCCAGCAGCTCCAGGGGGCCCTCCTACGAGCAGTACTTC. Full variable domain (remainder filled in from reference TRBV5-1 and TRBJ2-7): KAGVTQTPRYLIKTRGQQVTLSCSPISGHRSVSWYQQTPGQGLQFLFEYFSETQRNKGNFPGRFSGRQFSNSRSEMNVSTLELGDSALYLCASSSRGPSYEQYFGPGTRLTVT.

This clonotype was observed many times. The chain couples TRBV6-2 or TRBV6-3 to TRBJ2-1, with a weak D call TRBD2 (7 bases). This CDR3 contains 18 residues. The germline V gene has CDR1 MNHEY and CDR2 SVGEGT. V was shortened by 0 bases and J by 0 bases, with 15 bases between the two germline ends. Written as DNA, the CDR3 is TGTGCCAGCAGTTACTCGCGGGGGCGGGCCTACTCCTACAATGAGCAGTTCTTC. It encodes CASSYSRGRAYSYNEQFF.

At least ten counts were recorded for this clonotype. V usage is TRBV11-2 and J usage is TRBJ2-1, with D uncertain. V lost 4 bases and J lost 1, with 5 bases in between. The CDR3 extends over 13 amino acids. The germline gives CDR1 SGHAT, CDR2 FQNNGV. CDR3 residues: CASSSASYNEQFF. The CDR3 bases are TGTGCCAGCAGCTCCGCGTCCTACAATGAGCAGTTCTTC.

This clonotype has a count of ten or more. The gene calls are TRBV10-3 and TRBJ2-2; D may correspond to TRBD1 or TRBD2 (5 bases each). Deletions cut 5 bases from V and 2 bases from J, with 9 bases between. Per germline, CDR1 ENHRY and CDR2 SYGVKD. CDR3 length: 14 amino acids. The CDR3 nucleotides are TGTGCCATCAGTTCCAGGGACAACACCGGGGAGCTGTTTTTT. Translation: CAISSRDNTGELFF.

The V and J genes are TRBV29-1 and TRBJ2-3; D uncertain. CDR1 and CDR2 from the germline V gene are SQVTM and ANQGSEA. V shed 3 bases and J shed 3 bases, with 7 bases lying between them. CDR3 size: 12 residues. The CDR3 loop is CSVEHDTDTQYF. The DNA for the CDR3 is TGCAGCGTTGAGCATGATACAGATACGCAGTATTTT.

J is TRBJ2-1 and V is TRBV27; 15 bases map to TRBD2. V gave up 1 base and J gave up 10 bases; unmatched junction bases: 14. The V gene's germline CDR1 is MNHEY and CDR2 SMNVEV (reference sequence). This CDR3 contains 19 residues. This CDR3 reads CASSLYAPGLAGGASEQFF. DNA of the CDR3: TGTGCCAGCAGTTTATACGCACCCGGACTAGCGGGAGGGGCCAGCGAGCAGTTCTTC.

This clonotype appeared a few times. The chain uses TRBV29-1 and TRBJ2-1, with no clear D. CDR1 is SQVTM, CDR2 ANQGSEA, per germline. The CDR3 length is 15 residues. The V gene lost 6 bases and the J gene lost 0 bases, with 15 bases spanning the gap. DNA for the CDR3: TGCAGCGTCAACCCTCAGGAAGGCTCCTACAATGAGCAGTTCTTC. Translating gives CSVNPQEGSYNEQFF.

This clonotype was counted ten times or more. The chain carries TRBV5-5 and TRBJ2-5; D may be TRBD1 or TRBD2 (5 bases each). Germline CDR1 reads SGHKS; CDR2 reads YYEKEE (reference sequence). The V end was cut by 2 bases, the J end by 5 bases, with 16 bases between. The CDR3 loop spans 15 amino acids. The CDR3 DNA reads TGTGCCAGCAGCTTTGGGACCTTCAGTGGGGAGACCCAGTACTTC. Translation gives CASSFGTFSGETQYF.

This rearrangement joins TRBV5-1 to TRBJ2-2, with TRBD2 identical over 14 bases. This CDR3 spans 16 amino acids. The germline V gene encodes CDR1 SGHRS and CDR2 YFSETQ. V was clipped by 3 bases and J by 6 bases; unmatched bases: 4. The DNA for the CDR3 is TGCGCCAGCAGCTATGGGACTAGCGGGGGTGCCGGGGAGCTGTTTTTT. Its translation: CASSYGTSGGAGELFF.